Sequencing of this T cell receptor beta chain was carried out in a study of control samples from healthy donors and cancer patients (dated by TCRdb to 2019 to 2021). Library prep was done by the immunoSEQ multiplex PCR assay. The clones in this table, taken by TCRdb from immuneACCESS, are in-frame only. Not every clone is retained; where verified, under half of the shortfall comes from an unresolved V gene, and the cause of the rest is unknown. A total of 45,000 to 60,000 clones appear in this sample, 87% of them only once. The ten largest account for roughly 13% of the sample. Between the V and J ends, shortened by 2 bases and 5 bases respectively, the junction contains 13 bases. Taken from cysteine to phenylalanine, the CDR3 has 14 residues. The entry retains the CDR3 DNA only, 42 bases that are in frame from base 1. CDR1 and CDR2, looked up from the germline V gene, are SGHDT and YYEEEE. With respect to this clone: Its specific antigen is unknown. Base qualities are not recorded, but no much larger clone differs from it by a single base.

This TCR was recovered from a man aged 55 to 70 with head and neck cancer. What was sequenced was PBMCs. The rearrangement combines TRBV5-6 with TRBJ2-5; TRBD2 is a weak D gene call, 6 bases matching. Read as DNA, the sequence is TGTGCCAGCAGCTTCATCGGGAGCCGTGAGACCCAGTACTTC. Its amino acids are CASSFIGSRETQYF.